Sequencing of this T cell receptor beta chain was carried out in a study of cytomegalovirus exposure and HLA in healthy donors. Whole-study findings and limits: In a later analysis, around 18,000 TCR beta sequences were associated with HLA alleles at 0.05 false discovery rate. Association of a missense DCLRE1C variant with TCR beta V- and J-gene trimming was reported in a later analysis. Immune exposure data for these donors was limited to CMV serostatus.

CDR1 is MNHEY, CDR2 SVGAGI, per germline. V lost 0 bases and J lost 12, with 14 bases in between. The CDR3 loop spans 13 amino acids. As concerns this clone: Its antigen is unidentified.

A multiplex PCR was run with 60 Vbeta primers and 13 Jbeta primers. Generated by immunoSEQ multiplex PCR, the TCRdb table keeps only in-frame clones and is missing some. The profile shows fewer than 65,000 clones, around four fifths of them singletons. The material sequenced was PBMCs. This clonotype originated in a man younger than 40 in good health and CMV-seronegative. The chain couples TRBV6-5 to TRBJ2-5, with D perhaps TRBD2 (5 bases). For the CDR3, the DNA is TGTGCCAGCAGTTACTCTTTAGGGCCGGAGGAGTACTTC. Protein product: CASSYSLGPEEYF.